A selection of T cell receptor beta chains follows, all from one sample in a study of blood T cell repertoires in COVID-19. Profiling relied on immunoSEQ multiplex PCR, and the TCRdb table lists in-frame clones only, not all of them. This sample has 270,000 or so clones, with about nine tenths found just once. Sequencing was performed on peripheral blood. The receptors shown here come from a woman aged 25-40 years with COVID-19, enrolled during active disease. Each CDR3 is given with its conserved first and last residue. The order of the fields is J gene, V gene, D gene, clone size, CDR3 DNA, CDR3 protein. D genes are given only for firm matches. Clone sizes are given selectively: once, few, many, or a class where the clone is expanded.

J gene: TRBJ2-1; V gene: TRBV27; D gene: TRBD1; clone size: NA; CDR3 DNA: TGTGCCAGCAGTGCACCGGGACAGGGGATTAATGAGCAGTTCTTC; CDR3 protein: CASSAPGQGINEQFF
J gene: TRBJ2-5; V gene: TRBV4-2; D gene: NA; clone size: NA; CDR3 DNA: TGTGCCAGCAGCCTAGACCCACAAGAGACCCAGTACTTC; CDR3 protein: CASSLDPQETQYF
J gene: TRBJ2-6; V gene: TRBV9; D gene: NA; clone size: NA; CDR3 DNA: TGTGCCAGCAGCGTATACCCCGGGGGTGGGGCCAACGTCCTGACTTTC; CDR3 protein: CASSVYPGGGANVLTF
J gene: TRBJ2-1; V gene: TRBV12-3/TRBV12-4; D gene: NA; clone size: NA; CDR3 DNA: TGTGCCAGCAGTTTATCGGGCAATGAGCAGTTCTTC; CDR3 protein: CASSLSGNEQFF
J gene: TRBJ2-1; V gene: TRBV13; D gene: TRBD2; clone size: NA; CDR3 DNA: TGTGCCAGCAGCCTGGTGACTAGCGGGGTCTGGGGTGAGCAGTTCTTC; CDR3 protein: CASSLVTSGVWGEQFF
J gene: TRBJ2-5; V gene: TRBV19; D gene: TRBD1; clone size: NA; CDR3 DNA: TGTGCCAGTAGTATTCAGGAGACAGGGGGGAAGACCCAGTACTTC; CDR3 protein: CASSIQETGGKTQYF
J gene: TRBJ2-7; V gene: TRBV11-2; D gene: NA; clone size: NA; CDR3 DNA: TGTGCCAGCAGCTTAGTTTTACAGGGTCGGTCCTACGAGCAGTACTTC; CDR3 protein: CASSLVLQGRSYEQYF
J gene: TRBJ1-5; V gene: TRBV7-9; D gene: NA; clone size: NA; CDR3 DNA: TGTGCCTCCTCCCCAGGGGCTTTGGAGCCCCAGCATTTT; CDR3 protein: CASSPGALEPQHF
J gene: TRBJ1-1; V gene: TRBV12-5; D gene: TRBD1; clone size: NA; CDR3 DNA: TGTGCTAGTGGTTTCGTACCGGCACCAGGGGGCGACATGAACACTGAAGCTTTCTTT; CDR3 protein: CASGFVPAPGGDMNTEAFF
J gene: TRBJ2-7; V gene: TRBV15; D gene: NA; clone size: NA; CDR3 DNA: TGTGCCACCAGCTCATACAGGAGCCCCTTGGACGAGCAGTACTTC; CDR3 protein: CATSSYRSPLDEQYF
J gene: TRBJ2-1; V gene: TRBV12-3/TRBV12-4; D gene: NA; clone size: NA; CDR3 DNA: TGTGCCAGCACCTCGGGGTTAGACCCTGAGCAGTTCTTC; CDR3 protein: CASTSGLDPEQFF
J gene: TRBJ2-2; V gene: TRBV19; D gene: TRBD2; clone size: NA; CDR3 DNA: TGTGCCAGTAGTTCCCCGGGGGGGCCTCGCACCGGGGAGCTGTTTTTT; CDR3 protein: CASSSPGGPRTGELFF
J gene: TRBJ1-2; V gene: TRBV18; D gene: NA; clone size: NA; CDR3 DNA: TGTGCCAGCTCACCGGACAGAAACGGCTATGGCTACACCTTC; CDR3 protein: CASSPDRNGYGYTF
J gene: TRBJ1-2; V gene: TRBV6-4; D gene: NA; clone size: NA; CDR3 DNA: TGTGCCAGCAGTGATCACAGCCGCCCCCCCTATGGCTACACCTTC; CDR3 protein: CASSDHSRPPYGYTF
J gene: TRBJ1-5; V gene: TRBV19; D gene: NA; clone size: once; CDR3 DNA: TGTGCCAGTAGATGGGGCGGGGAAAATAGCAATCAGCCCCAGCATTTT; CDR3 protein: CASRWGGENSNQPQHF
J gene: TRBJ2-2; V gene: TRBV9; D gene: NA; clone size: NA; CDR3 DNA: TGTGCCAGCAGCGTAGAACTGCTACGGGGAGCCGGGGAGCTGTTTTTT; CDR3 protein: CASSVELLRGAGELFF
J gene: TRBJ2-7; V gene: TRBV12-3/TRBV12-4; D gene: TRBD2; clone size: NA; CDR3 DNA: TGTGCCAGCAGTAGCGGGGCCTACGAGCAGTACTTC; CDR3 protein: CASSSGAYEQYF
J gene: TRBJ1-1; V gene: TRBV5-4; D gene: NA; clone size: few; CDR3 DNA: TGTGCCAGCAGCTTCGGACAGAACACTGAAGCTTTCTTT; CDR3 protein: CASSFGQNTEAFF
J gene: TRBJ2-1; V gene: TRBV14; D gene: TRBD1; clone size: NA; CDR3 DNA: TGTGCCAGCAGCCCTGACAGGGGGCGATCGGCACACAATGAGCAGTTCTTC; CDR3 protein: CASSPDRGRSAHNEQFF
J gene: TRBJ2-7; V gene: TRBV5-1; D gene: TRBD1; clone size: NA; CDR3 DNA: TGCGCCAGCAGCTGGGGGACAGGGGGATCCTACGAGCAGTACTTC; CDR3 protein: CASSWGTGGSYEQYF
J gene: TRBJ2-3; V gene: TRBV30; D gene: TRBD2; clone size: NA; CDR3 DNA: TGTGCCTGGTCAGGACTAGCGGGGGGGGGCGGATACACAGATACGCAGTATTTT; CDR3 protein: CAWSGLAGGGGYTDTQYF
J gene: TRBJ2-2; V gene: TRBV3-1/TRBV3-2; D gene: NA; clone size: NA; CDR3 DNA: TGTGCCAGCAGCCAAGGAGGAGGGATGAATTCCGGGGAGCTGTTTTTT; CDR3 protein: CASSQGGGMNSGELFF
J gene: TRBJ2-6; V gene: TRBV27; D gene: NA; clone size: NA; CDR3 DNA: TGTGCCAGCAGCCCGACAGGCCGCGTTGCGGCCAACGTCCTGACTTTC; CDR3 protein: CASSPTGRVAANVLTF
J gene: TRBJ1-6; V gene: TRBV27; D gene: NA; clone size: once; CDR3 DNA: TGTGCCAGCAGTGTTCAGATTTATAATTCACCCCTCCACTTT; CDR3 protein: CASSVQIYNSPLHF
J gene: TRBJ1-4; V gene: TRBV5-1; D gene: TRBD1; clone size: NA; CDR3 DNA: TGCGCCAGCAGCTGGACAGGGGGCTCGTATGCAAAACTGTTTTTT; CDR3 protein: CASSWTGGSYAKLFF
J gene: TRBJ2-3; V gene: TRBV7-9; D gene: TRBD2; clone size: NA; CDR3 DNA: TGTGCCAGCAGGCGGTTTAGCGGGGGGTTGCAAGATACGCAGTATTTT; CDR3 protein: CASRRFSGGLQDTQYF
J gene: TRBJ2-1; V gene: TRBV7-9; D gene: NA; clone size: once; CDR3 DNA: TGTGCCAGCAGCTTACGCCGACTTCTAATGGGCTACAATGAGCAGTTCTTC; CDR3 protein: CASSLRRLLMGYNEQFF
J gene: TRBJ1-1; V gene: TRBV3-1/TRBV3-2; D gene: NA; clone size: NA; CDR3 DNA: TGTGCCAGCAGCGCCCTAGGCGGGCGGAACACTGAAGCTTTCTTT; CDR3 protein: CASSALGGRNTEAFF
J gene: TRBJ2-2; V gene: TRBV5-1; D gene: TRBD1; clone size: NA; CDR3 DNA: TGCGCCAGCAGCCCGTTGACAGGGGCTGGAGCCGGGGAGCTGTTTTTT; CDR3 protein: CASSPLTGAGAGELFF
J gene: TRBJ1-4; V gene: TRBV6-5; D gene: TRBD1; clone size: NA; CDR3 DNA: TGTGCCAGCATTCTGATGACAGGGCGGAGAGAAAAACTGTTTTTT; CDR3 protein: CASILMTGRREKLFF
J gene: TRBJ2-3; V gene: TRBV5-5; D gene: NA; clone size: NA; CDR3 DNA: TGTGCCAGCAGCTACAACAGGGCCGCCGGGGCAGATACGCAGTATTTT; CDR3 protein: CASSYNRAAGADTQYF
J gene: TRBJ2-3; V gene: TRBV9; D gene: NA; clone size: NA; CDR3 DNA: TGTGCCAGCAGCGTAGTCCAGTCTAGACGCGATACGCAGTATTTT; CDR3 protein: CASSVVQSRRDTQYF
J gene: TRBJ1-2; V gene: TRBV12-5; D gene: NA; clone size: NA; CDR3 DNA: TGTGCTAGTGGTTTGATGGTGGCCCATGGCTACACCTTC; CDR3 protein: CASGLMVAHGYTF
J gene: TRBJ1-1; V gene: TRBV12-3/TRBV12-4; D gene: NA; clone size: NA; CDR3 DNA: TGTGCCAGCAGCCTTCTGAACACTGAAGCTTTCTTT; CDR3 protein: CASSLLNTEAFF
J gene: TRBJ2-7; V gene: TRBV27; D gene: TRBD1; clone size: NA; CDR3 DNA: TGTGCCAGCTCGGGACAGGGCACCTACGAGCAGTACTTC; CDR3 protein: CASSGQGTYEQYF
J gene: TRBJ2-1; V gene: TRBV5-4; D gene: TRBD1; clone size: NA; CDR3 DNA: TGTGCCAGCAGCCTGAACGGACAGGGACGGTTCTTC; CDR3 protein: CASSLNGQGRFF